Listed here are 27 T cell receptor beta chains from one sample, sequenced in a study of T cells after somatic rescue of genetic block. Method: immunoSEQ multiplex PCR; TCRdb's copy keeps in-frame clones and lacks some. This table has tens of thousands of clones, about 90% appearing once. Sequenced input: peripheral blood mononuclear cells (PBMCs). The receptors come from a woman between 18 and 29 years old.

This clone was counted a single time. The rearrangement links TRBV9 to TRBJ2-2, with D possibly being TRBD1 or TRBD2 (6 bases each). The CDR3 length is 15 residues. Trimming shortened V by 2 bases and J by 3 bases, and 11 bases separated the two germline ends. Germline CDR1 is SGDLS and CDR2 is YYNGEE. The CDR3 DNA sequence: TGTGCCAGCAGCGTCCGGGGGCGGCACACCGGGGAGCTGTTTTTT. It translates to CASSVRGRHTGELFF.

On this clone itself: A read error may explain this, as a much larger clone is one base away. The rearrangement uses TRBV6-5 and TRBJ2-2; weak D call: TRBD1 (5 bases). V dropped 5 bases and J dropped 3 bases, with 7 bases sitting between them. Germline CDR1 is MNHEY and CDR2 is SVGAGI. CDR3 length equals 13 residues. The CDR3 loop reads CASSEGDTGELFF. In DNA form, the CDR3 reads TGTGCCAGCAGTGAAGGGGACACCGGGGAGCTGTTTTTT.

For the CDR3, the DNA is TGTGCCACCGCTCTCGGGGGGTCCTACGAGCAGTACTTC. Protein sequence: CATALGGSYEQYF. J is TRBJ2-7 and V is TRBV19, with 7 bases that match TRBD2. The junction had 7 bases not matched to a gene; V was cut back by 10 bases and J by 1 base. Germline V gene data show CDR1 as LNHDA and CDR2 as SQIVND (reference sequence). This CDR3 region has 13 residues.

The CDR3 DNA sequence: TGTGCCAGCAGCGCCGTCCGGGACTACGAGCAGTACTTC. This gives the protein CASSAVRDYEQYF. The V gene is TRBV7-8, the J gene TRBJ2-7; D is possibly TRBD2 (5 bases). The germline V gene has CDR1 SGHVS and CDR2 FQNEAQ. The V end was cut by 5 bases, the J end by 3 bases, with 11 bases between. The CDR3 extends over 13 amino acids.

The rearrangement links TRBV7-2 to TRBJ2-3, with D hard to call. The CDR3 extends over 12 amino acids. Germline-derived CDR1 and CDR2 are SGHTA and FQGNSA. V was pared by 4 bases and J by 8 bases, with 10 bases between. The CDR3 sequence is CASSSPSGTQYF. The CDR3 DNA follows: TGTGCCAGCAGCTCCCCCAGTGGTACGCAGTATTTT.

The V gene is TRBV18, the J gene TRBJ2-1, with TRBD1 as a possible D gene (5 bases). The V end was cut by 1 base, the J end by 8 bases, with 9 bases between. Germline values: CDR1 KGHSH, CDR2 LQKENI. The CDR3 has 13 residues. This CDR3 is CASSPRRVYEQFF. CDR3 bases: TGTGCCAGCTCACCACGCAGGGTGTATGAGCAGTTCTTC.

The V gene is TRBV7-3, the J gene TRBJ2-7; 8 positions match TRBD1. V lost 5 bases and J lost 5; bases outside the gene matches: 5. Germline V gives CDR1 SGHTA, CDR2 FQGTGA. The CDR3 is 13 amino acids. The CDR3 loop reads CASSTTGAHEQYF. The DNA for the CDR3 is TGTGCCAGCAGCACGACAGGGGCCCACGAGCAGTACTTC.

This chain uses TRBV4-1 with TRBJ1-4; weak D call: TRBD1 (6 bases). The V gene's germline CDR1 is MGHRA and CDR2 YSYEKL. Trimming stripped 1 base from V and 1 base from J, with 10 bases between. The CDR3 is made up of 16 amino acids. CDR3 amino acids: CASSQATGLTNEKLFF. CDR3 DNA sequence: TGCGCCAGCAGCCAAGCAACAGGGTTAACTAATGAAAAACTGTTTTTT.

This clone was seen only once. The chain recombines TRBV5-1 with TRBJ2-7; D gene uncertain. Germline V gives CDR1 SGHRS, CDR2 YFSETQ. The CDR3 consists of 14 residues. The V gene lost 1 base and the J gene lost 2 bases, with 10 bases spanning the gap. CDR3 sequence (DNA): TGCGCCAGCAGCTTGCGAGACCTAGCCTACGAGCAGTACTTC. Its protein product is CASSLRDLAYEQYF.

The chain recombines TRBV7-9 with TRBJ2-7; the match to TRBD1 covers 7 bases. CDR1 and CDR2 (germline): SEHNR, FQNEAQ (reference sequence). The CDR3 sequence is 15 residues long. Trimming took 5 bases from V and 2 from J; bases not matched to a gene: 9. The CDR3 loop reads CASSTARQGPYEQYF. In DNA form, the CDR3 reads TGTGCCAGCAGCACGGCGAGACAGGGTCCCTACGAGCAGTACTTC.

The gene calls are TRBV7-2 and TRBJ2-7, with TRBD2 identical over 8 bases. CDR1 and CDR2 (germline): SGHTA, FQGNSA. Trimming removed 4 bases from V and 3 bases from J; junction bases left unmatched: 11. This CDR3 region has 16 residues. For the CDR3, the DNA is TGTGCCAGCAGCTCCCCGGGGGGGGCCACCAGCTACGAGCAGTACTTC. This sequence encodes CASSSPGGATSYEQYF.

The chain combines TRBV7-6 with TRBJ2-7, with unresolved D. The CDR3 is 14 residues long. With 2 bases removed from V and 3 bases from J, the gap between germline ends came to 11 bases. Germline V gives CDR1 SGHVS, CDR2 FNYEAQ. This CDR3 is CASSLSASNYEQYF. DNA for the CDR3: TGTGCCAGCAGCTTATCCGCTTCCAACTACGAGCAGTACTTC. Together with reference TRBV7-6 and TRBJ2-7, the CDR3 gives the full variable domain: GAGVSQSPRYKVTKRGQDVALRCDPISGHVSLYWYRQALGQGPEFLTYFNYEAQQDKSGLPNDRFSAERPEGSISTLTIQRTEQRDSAMYRCASSLSASNYEQYFGPGTRLTVT.

The chain employs TRBV15 and TRBJ2-5; D is possibly TRBD1 or TRBD2 (6 bases each). CDR1 is LNHNV and CDR2 is YYDKDF in the germline V gene (reference sequence). The CDR3 length is 15 residues. V gave up 1 base and J gave up 5 bases, with 14 bases separating them. The CDR3 DNA is TGTGCCACCAGCAGAGGGGTAGGGGGGCTGGAGACCCAGTACTTC. Protein sequence: CATSRGVGGLETQYF.

The V gene is TRBV30, the J gene TRBJ1-2; D gene unclear. Germline V gives CDR1 GTSNPN, CDR2 SVGIG (reference sequence). The CDR3 is made up of 13 amino acids. Deletions cut 5 bases from V and 3 bases from J, with 13 bases between. The CDR3 protein is CAWGFLPDYGYTF. As DNA, the CDR3 is TGTGCCTGGGGTTTCCTACCCGACTATGGCTACACCTTC.

The chain joins TRBV28 to TRBJ1-4, with a possible D match to TRBD1 (5 bases). This CDR3 spans 16 amino acids. Looked up from germline, CDR1 is MDHEN and CDR2 is SYDVKM. Deletions cut 6 bases from V and 7 bases from J, with 21 bases between. CDR3: CASSRAVRSKGEKLFF. The CDR3 DNA follows: TGTGCCAGCAGCAGGGCGGTACGTTCTAAGGGTGAAAAACTGTTTTTT.

V and J are TRBV7-2 and TRBJ2-7; 12 bases map to TRBD2. The CDR3 totals 14 residues. V lost 5 bases to trimming and J lost 7 bases; unmatched junction nucleotides: 6. Germline V gene sequence: CDR1 SGHTA, CDR2 FQGNSA. The CDR3 DNA reads as TGTGCCAGCAGCCCGACTAGCGGGAGCCTAGAGCAGTACTTC. Translation gives CASSPTSGSLEQYF.

This chain connects TRBV9 to TRBJ2-7; maybe TRBD1 (5 bases). Germline CDR1 and CDR2: SGDLS and YYNGEE. The CDR3 has 17 residues. The V end lost 0 bases, the J end lost 3 bases, and 19 bases lay between the germline ends. The CDR3 DNA follows: TGTGCCAGCAGCGTAGATGGACACCAGGACGTCGTCTACGAGCAGTACTTC. Translation gives CASSVDGHQDVVYEQYF. The variable domain in full, completed from reference TRBV9 and TRBJ2-7, reads DSGVTQTPKHLITATGQRVTLRCSPRSGDLSVYWYQQSLDQGLQFLIQYYNGEERAKGNILERFSAQQFPDLHSELNLSSLELGDSALYFCASSVDGHQDVVYEQYFGPGTRLTVT.

V is TRBV27 and J is TRBJ2-2, with no clear D. Germline CDR1 is MNHEY and CDR2 is SMNVEV (reference sequence). This CDR3 has 13 residues. Trimming removed 4 bases at V and 4 bases at J, with 7 bases between. CDR3 residues: CASSWSVTGELFF. CDR3 DNA: TGTGCCAGCAGTTGGAGCGTCACCGGGGAGCTGTTTTTT.

This chain connects TRBV7-9 to TRBJ1-3; the D gene is possibly TRBD1 (5 bases). Per the germline V gene, CDR1 is SEHNR and CDR2 is FQNEAQ (reference sequence). This CDR3 is 14 amino acids long. V lost 6 bases, J lost 0 bases, and 9 bases lay in between. As DNA, the CDR3 is TGTGCCAGCAGGTGGGGGGACTCTGGAAACACCATATATTTT. It is translated as CASRWGDSGNTIYF.

The V and J genes are TRBV15 and TRBJ1-1, with 7 bases lining up with TRBD1. Germline V gene lookup returns CDR1 LNHNV and CDR2 YYDKDF (reference sequence). The J segment lost 7 bases and the V segment lost 5 bases, leaving 4 bases of the junction unmatched. This CDR3 spans 12 amino acids. CDR3 nucleotides: TGTGCCACCAGCGGTTACAGGGGTGAAGCTTTCTTT. It is translated as CATSGYRGEAFF.

CDR3 DNA: TGTGCCAGCAGCCCAAAGAACACTGAAGCTTTCTTT. It specifies CASSPKNTEAFF. V is TRBV7-8 and J is TRBJ1-1, with D unresolved. The V gene's germline CDR1 is SGHVS and CDR2 FQNEAQ. The CDR3 is 12 amino acids. V shed 5 bases and J shed 1 base, with 5 bases lying between them.

The chain carries TRBV14 and TRBJ2-5, with a tentative D call TRBD2 (5 bases). Per germline, CDR1 SGHDN and CDR2 FVKESK. Trimming stripped 4 bases from V and 5 bases from J, with 20 bases between. The CDR3 covers 16 residues. The CDR3 bases are TGTGCCAGCAGCCGAAGACCCGGGGAGAGGTGGGAGACCCAGTACTTC. It specifies CASSRRPGERWETQYF.

The chain joins TRBV7-8 to TRBJ2-1; D possibly corresponds to TRBD2 (6 bases). The V gene lost 1 base and the J gene lost 8 bases, with 9 bases spanning the gap. The CDR3 is 13 amino acids. In germline, CDR1 is SGHVS, CDR2 FQNEAQ. CDR3 sequence: CASSLDAGYEQFF. In nucleotides, the CDR3 is TGTGCCAGCAGCTTAGATGCGGGGTATGAGCAGTTCTTC.

The V call is TRBV27, the J call TRBJ1-1, with D possibly TRBD1 on 6 matching bases. V was pared by 3 bases and J by 0 bases, with 14 bases between. CDR1 and CDR2 (germline): MNHEY, SMNVEV (reference sequence). This CDR3 comprises 16 residues. CDR3 sequence reads: CASSFGGPLLNTEAFF. CDR3 DNA: TGTGCCAGCAGTTTCGGGGGGCCACTTTTGAACACTGAAGCTTTCTTT.

This rearrangement joins TRBV27 to TRBJ1-3; tentative D call: TRBD1 (6 bases). The CDR3 contains 16 residues. Trimming shortened V by 2 bases and J by 2 bases, and 13 bases separated the two germline ends. Germline assignment: CDR1 MNHEY and CDR2 SMNVEV (reference sequence). The CDR3 sequence is CASSLGPGGAGNTIYF. The CDR3 coding sequence is TGTGCCAGCAGTTTAGGGCCGGGGGGCGCTGGAAACACCATATATTTT.

The chain uses TRBV28 and TRBJ2-7, with 9 bases identical to TRBD1. The CDR3 runs 16 residues. Per the germline V gene, CDR1 is MDHEN and CDR2 is SYDVKM. V was clipped by 6 bases and J by 3 bases; unmatched bases: 12. This chain's CDR3 is CASRVASGTGYYEQYF. CDR3 bases: TGTGCCAGCAGAGTAGCCTCCGGGACAGGGTACTACGAGCAGTACTTC. The full variable domain, in which reference TRBV28 and TRBJ2-7 provide the parts outside the CDR3, is DVKVTQSSRYLVKRTGEKVFLECVQDMDHENMFWYRQDPGLGLRLIYFSYDVKMKEKGDIPEGYSVSREKKERFSLILESASTNQTSMYLCASRVASGTGYYEQYFGPGTRLTVT.

The V and J genes are TRBV15 and TRBJ1-1; D is unclear. V was shortened by 0 bases and J by 4 bases, with 0 bases between the two germline ends. The CDR3 is 11 amino acids. Per the germline V gene, CDR1 is LNHNV and CDR2 is YYDKDF (reference sequence). The CDR3 sequence is CATSRDTEAFF. In DNA form, the CDR3 reads TGTGCCACCAGCAGAGACACTGAAGCTTTCTTT. The full variable domain, rest sourced from reference TRBV15 and TRBJ1-1, is DAMVIQNPRYQVTQFGKPVTLSCSQTLNHNVMYWYQQKSSQAPKLLFHYYDKDFNNEADTPDNFQSRRPNTSFCFLDIRSPGLGDTAMYLCATSRDTEAFFGQGTRLTVV.